Shown below are 16 T cell receptor beta chains from a single sample sequenced in a study of beta chain features in type 1 diabetes. Study-wide results and limits: Type 1 diabetes patients showed a moderate but significant shortening of TCRB CDR3s in all four CD4+ subsets.

The whole isolated RNA underwent reverse transcription, so sequencing captured expressed TCRB transcripts. Here immunoSEQ multiplex PCR was the method, and the copy in TCRdb shows in-frame clones only, minus some. Of more than 150,000 clones in the sample, roughly 10% were seen once. Antigens of these TCRs are unknown. Input material: central memory CD4+ T cells from blood. Receptor source: a woman younger than 45 with type 1 diabetes.

The rearrangement links TRBV28 to TRBJ1-5; tentative D call: TRBD1 (5 bases). CDR3 length: 18 amino acids. V lost 6 bases and J lost 1, with 22 bases in between. Germline V lookup: CDR1 MDHEN, CDR2 SYDVKM. CDR3 nucleotide sequence: TGTGCCAGCAGCCAGCAGGGTTTGTTGACCGTAAGCAATCAGCCCCAGCATTTT. This encodes CASSQQGLLTVSNQPQHF.

The chain uses TRBV5-6 and TRBJ2-1; 9 nucleotides align to TRBD2. Trimming removed 4 bases from V and 6 bases from J; junction bases left unmatched: 2. The CDR3 runs to 13 residues. Germline V CDR1 and CDR2: SGHDT, YYEEEE. The CDR3 loop reads CASSVTSGNEQFF. Here the CDR3 DNA reads TGTGCCAGCAGCGTGACTAGCGGCAATGAGCAGTTCTTC.

The chain couples TRBV15 to TRBJ2-2, with D tentatively TRBD1 (7 bases). Germline V CDR1 and CDR2: LNHNV, YYDKDF (reference sequence). With 3 bases removed from V and 3 bases from J, the gap between germline ends came to 11 bases. This CDR3 contains 15 residues. The CDR3, as DNA: TGTGCCACCAGCAGGTCAGGGGGGTACACCGGGGAGCTGTTTTTT. It yields the protein CATSRSGGYTGELFF.

This clone was seen a handful of times. The V call is TRBV5-1, the J call TRBJ2-7, with TRBD1 as a possible D gene (6 bases). Germline V gene sequence: CDR1 SGHRS, CDR2 YFSETQ. Trimming took 4 bases from V and 6 from J, leaving 14 bases between them. This CDR3 is 13 amino acids long. CDR3 nucleotides: TGCGCCAGCAGCCCCGGACCAGGGGCCGAGCAGTACTTC. Its protein product is CASSPGPGAEQYF.

The chain uses TRBV5-4 and TRBJ2-5; tentative D call: TRBD2 (5 bases). This CDR3 has 17 amino acids. Trimming left V 4 bases short and J 5 bases short, with 24 bases between. The V gene's germline CDR1 is SGHNT and CDR2 YYREEE (reference sequence). The CDR3 here is CASSTKRNMAGGETQYF. The CDR3 DNA sequence: TGTGCCAGCAGCACTAAGAGAAATATGGCGGGCGGGGAGACCCAGTACTTC.

This clone came up a few times. The chain combines TRBV2 with TRBJ2-7; a possible D gene is TRBD1 (6 bases). This CDR3 contains 13 residues. The V and J ends lost 1 base and 5 bases respectively, with 9 bases between them. Germline CDR1 is SNHLY and CDR2 is FYNNEI. CDR3 amino acids: CASSEDRVNEQYF. CDR3 sequence (DNA): TGTGCCAGCAGTGAAGACAGGGTCAACGAGCAGTACTTC.

This chain links TRBV30 with TRBJ2-3; D may be TRBD2 (5 bases). The CDR3 length is 13 residues. Germline CDR1 reads GTSNPN; CDR2 reads SVGIG (reference sequence). Deletions cut 2 bases from V and 3 bases from J, with 9 bases between. The CDR3 reads CAWSSGNTDTQYF. For the CDR3, the DNA is TGTGCCTGGAGTTCGGGGAATACAGATACGCAGTATTTT.

This rearrangement joins TRBV30 to TRBJ2-7, with TRBD1 identical over 7 bases. V trimming: 5 bases; J trimming: 2 bases; junction bases outside the gene matches: 3. This CDR3 is 12 amino acids long. CDR1 and CDR2 (germline): GTSNPN, SVGIG (reference sequence). CDR3 loop: CAWADRAYEQYF. The CDR3 DNA sequence: TGTGCCTGGGCCGACAGGGCCTACGAGCAGTACTTC. The full variable domain, its missing parts supplied by reference TRBV30 and TRBJ2-7, is SQTIHQWPATLVQPVGSPLSLECTVEGTSNPNLYWYRQAAGRGLQLLFYSVGIGQISSEVPQNLSASRPQDRQFILSSKKLLLSDSGFYLCAWADRAYEQYFGPGTRLTVT.

In its sample, this clone was seen a few times. V usage is TRBV30 and J usage is TRBJ1-2; 9 positions agree with TRBD1. Germline loops: CDR1 GTSNPN, CDR2 SVGIG (reference sequence). The J segment lost 7 bases and the V segment lost 5 bases, leaving 14 bases of the junction unmatched. The CDR3 consists of 15 residues. The CDR3 sequence is CAWHPTGGFRLGYTF. CDR3 bases: TGTGCCTGGCACCCTACAGGGGGCTTTCGCCTTGGCTACACCTTC.

The chain recombines TRBV29-1 with TRBJ1-4, with D unresolved. The CDR3 consists of 13 residues. From germline, CDR1 is SQVTM and CDR2 ANQGSEA. V was shortened by 2 bases and J by 5 bases, with 9 bases between the two germline ends. CDR3 DNA: TGCAGCGTTGAATCCGGTGCCAATGAAAAACTGTTTTTT. Translated: CSVESGANEKLFF.

A word on this clone: Additional DNA sequences in this sample encode the identical CDR3. The chain is built from TRBV11-2 and TRBJ2-5; 9 bases match TRBD2. The CDR3 consists of 15 residues. Germline CDR1 SGHAT, CDR2 FQNNGV. The V and J ends lost 1 base and 5 bases, in that order; junction bases with no gene match: 5. The CDR3 nucleotides read TGTGCCAGCAGCTTAGCTCTAGCGGGACGGGAGACCCAGTACTTC. Residues: CASSLALAGRETQYF.

V usage is TRBV19 and J usage is TRBJ1-4, with no clear D. This CDR3 has 14 amino acids. Germline V gene lookup returns CDR1 LNHDA and CDR2 SQIVND (reference sequence). The germline V and J ends were trimmed by 3 bases and 8 bases, with 13 bases remaining between them. CDR3 bases: TGTGCCAGTAGTATCGAAAAGGAGGGAGAAAAACTGTTTTTT. This codes for CASSIEKEGEKLFF.

This clone was detected many times. The rearrangement uses TRBV23-1 and TRBJ1-5; 7 nucleotides agree with TRBD1. TRBV23-1 is an ORF for which the function is uncertain. This CDR3 comprises 16 residues. V gave up 5 bases and J gave up 2 bases; unmatched junction bases: 9. The CDR3 bases are TGCGCCAGCAGTTTCACGGAGGGGGCTTGCAATCAGCCCCAGCATTTT. Its protein is CASSFTEGACNQPQHF.

The chain links TRBV28 to TRBJ2-5; D perhaps matches TRBD1 (6 bases). Germline V lookup: CDR1 MDHEN, CDR2 SYDVKM. Trimming left V 6 bases short and J 5 bases short, with 13 bases between. This CDR3 contains 13 residues. The CDR3, as DNA: TGTGCCAGCAGCCGGCAGGGGACGGAGACCCAGTACTTC. As protein: CASSRQGTETQYF.

The sample holds one count of this clone. The V call is TRBV7-9, the J call TRBJ2-2, with TRBD1 identical over 8 bases. The ends lost 1 base at V and 1 base at J; junction bases unmatched: 2. The germline V gene encodes CDR1 SEHNR and CDR2 FQNEAQ (reference sequence). This CDR3 has 16 residues. CDR3 loop: CASSLGGQGNTGELFF. The DNA of the CDR3 is TGTGCCAGCAGCTTAGGAGGACAGGGGAACACCGGGGAGCTGTTTTTT.

The chain employs TRBV7-2 and TRBJ1-1; 7 bases agree with TRBD1. The V and J ends lost 6 bases and 2 bases, in that order; junction bases with no gene match: 3. The CDR3 is 13 amino acids. Germline V gives CDR1 SGHTA, CDR2 FQGNSA. This chain's CDR3 is CASRGTANTEAFF. The CDR3 DNA sequence: TGTGCCAGCAGAGGGACAGCTAACACTGAAGCTTTCTTT.